This T cell receptor (beta chain) comes out of a study of vaccination and CD4 T cells after COVID-19 (dated by TCRdb to the early 2020s). About the full investigation: Every convalescent patient had a positive nasal swab PCR test for SARS-CoV-2, with mild disease in 8 to 10 patients and severe disease in one. In the convalescent cohort there were six males and four females, among whom were two Hispanic individuals, seven Caucasians, two Asians and one multiracial person. Two doses of either the Pfizer-BioNTech BNT162b2 vaccine (n=8) or the Moderna mRNA-1273 vaccine (n=2) were administered to participants. Post-COVID blood samples from convalescent patients were collected a median of 101 days after diagnosis, with a range of 35 to 161 days. Post-vaccine blood samples were taken a median of 72 days after the second vaccine dose, with a range of about 13 to 241 days. For stimulating the cultures, overlapping spike peptide pools were used, derived from SARS-CoV-2 as well as from the common cold coronaviruses HCoV-NL63, HCoV-OC43 and HCoV-229E. Control cultures received a CEFX viral epitope pool as the positive control, an HIV-1 Nef peptide pool as the negative control, or no peptide. In ten to eleven COVID-19 convalescent patients and a few infection-naive healthy vaccine recipients, researchers compared the spike-specific CD4+ TCR repertoire from before mRNA vaccination with the repertoire from after.

This clonotype was observed a handful of times. The antigen this receptor binds is unknown. Base qualities are not at hand, and no much larger clone is one base apart. Overall study results and their limits: Among the post-vaccine SARS-CoV-2-reactive clones in convalescent patients, a median around 90% showed up only after vaccination, which suggests vaccine-specific priming. Only a relatively small number of convalescent patients were included in the study, and early timepoints following natural infection were not analyzed. The median number of SARS-CoV-2-reactive clonotypes rose from about 19 after infection to approximately 41 after vaccination, but the change was not significant. Of the vaccine-specific clones found in convalescent patients, nearly all (304 of 307) were mono-reactive for SARS-CoV-2 spike instead of being cross-reactive with common cold coronaviruses.

The library was made by PCR. DNA from cultured CD4+ T cells was subjected to TCR sequencing with the Oncomine TCR Beta short-read assay at the Johns Hopkins FTIC core. Genomic DNA was extracted from the cultured CD4+ T cells with the QIAamp micro DNA kit. The Oncomine TCR Beta libraries from cultured CD4+ T cells were pooled using unique dual indexes and then sequenced on an Illumina iSeq 100. From the authors' description of their analysis: Non-productive sequences were filtered out, and CDR3s that did not start with C, did not end with F or W, or were shorter than 7 amino acids were discarded. Antigen-specific clonotypes were identified using the MANAFEST web application through comparison of peptide-stimulated wells with reference and other culture wells. For a clone to be called positive, the clone needed an FDR below 0.05, an odds ratio above 5, and a productive frequency above 0.1% in at least two of three replicate wells. Clonotypes that were significantly expanded in both SARS-CoV-2 spike wells and at least one common cold coronavirus spike condition were defined as cross-reactive. Levenshtein distances (stringdist) and unrooted phylogenetic trees (ape) in R version 3.6.1 were used to assess CDR3 homology. TCRdb reprocessing: public reads trimmed at Q25 with fastp, clones called with MiXCR, in-frame beta chains kept. Each record represents a unique CDR3 protein, reported with the most common genes and DNA among its rows. The V and J calls were determined by TCRdb, not by the authors. This sample gives 14,000 to 15,000 distinct CDR3 sequences in total; 53% of them show up just once. The ten largest clones capture 12% of the sample.

The CDR3 holds 17 amino acids from the cysteine to the phenylalanine. This entry keeps only the CDR3 DNA: 51 bases, framed from base 1. V loses 3 bases of germline sequence and J loses 5 bases, and the interval between the two ends is 23 bases. The germline V gene (reference sequence) supplies CDR1 DFQATT and CDR2 SNEGSKA. Interpreted using the paper, the treatment or condition label stands for: approximately nine-day PBMC culture with coronavirus spike peptide pools or control peptides (ViraFEST assay). The ViraFEST assay, used in the study, expanded antigen-specific T cells with peptide pools and then identified the expanded clonotypes through TCR sequencing. The positive SARS-CoV-2 PCR tests of the convalescent patients were dated from March to December 2020, before the Alpha, Beta and Delta variants emerged in the United States. PBMCs were cultured at fewer than 2.5 million per well in IMDM supplemented with roughly 5% human AB serum and about 10 IU/ml IL-2, with about 10 ug/ml peptide pools added. On days 3 and 7, half of the culture medium was replaced with fresh IL-2-containing medium. Once the cells had been in culture for 10 days, the EasySep CD4+ T cell isolation kit was used to isolate CD4+ T cells by negative selection. Ficoll-Paque Plus gradient centrifugation was used to isolate PBMCs from whole blood, and the isolated PBMCs were then either used fresh or cryopreserved at -140C. Culture conditions were generally each tested in triplicate wells.

The rearrangement joined TRBV20-1 to TRBJ1-5; TRBD1 might be the D gene, on 6 matching bases. Sequenced material: CD4+ T cells from blood, cultured in vitro. The receptor was isolated from a human donor who had recovered from COVID-19. CDR3 sequence: CSAREQPKGGIDQPQHF. The DNA sequence is given as TGCAGTGCTAGGGAACAACCTAAGGGGGGGATAGATCAGCCCCAGCATTTT.